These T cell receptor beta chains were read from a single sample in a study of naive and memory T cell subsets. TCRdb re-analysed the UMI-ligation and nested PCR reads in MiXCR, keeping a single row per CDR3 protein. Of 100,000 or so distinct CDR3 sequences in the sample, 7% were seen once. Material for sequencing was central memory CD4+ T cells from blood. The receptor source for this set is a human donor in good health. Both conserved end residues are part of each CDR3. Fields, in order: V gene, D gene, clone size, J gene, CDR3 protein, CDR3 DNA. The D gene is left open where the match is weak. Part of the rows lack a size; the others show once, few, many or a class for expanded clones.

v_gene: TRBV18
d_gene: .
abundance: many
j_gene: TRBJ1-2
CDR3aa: CASSNNRRAPGYTF
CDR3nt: TGTGCCAGCTCAAATAACAGGCGGGCTCCTGGCTACACCTTC

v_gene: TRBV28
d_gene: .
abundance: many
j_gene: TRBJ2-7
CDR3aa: CASTPGRNYEQYF
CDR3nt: TGTGCCAGTACACCGGGACGTAATTACGAGCAGTACTTC

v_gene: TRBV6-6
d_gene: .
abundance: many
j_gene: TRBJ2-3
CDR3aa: CASRTATGTDTQYF
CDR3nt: TGTGCCAGCAGGACTGCAACGGGCACAGATACGCAGTATTTT

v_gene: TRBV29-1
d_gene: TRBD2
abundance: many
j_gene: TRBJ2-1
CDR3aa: CSVALAVNNEQFF
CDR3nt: TGCAGCGTTGCACTAGCGGTGAACAATGAGCAGTTCTTC

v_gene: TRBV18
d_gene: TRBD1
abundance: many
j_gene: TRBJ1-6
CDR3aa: CASSPGTGRVNSPLHF
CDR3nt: TGTGCCAGCTCACCAGGGACAGGGCGGGTCAATTCACCCCTCCACTTT

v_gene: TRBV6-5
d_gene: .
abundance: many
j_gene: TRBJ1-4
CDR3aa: CASSPDTWGEKLFF
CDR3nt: TGTGCCAGCAGCCCAGATACCTGGGGTGAAAAACTGTTTTTT

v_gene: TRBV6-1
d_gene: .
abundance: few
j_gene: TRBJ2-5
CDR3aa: CASSEEIGGETQYF
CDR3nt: TGTGCCAGCAGTGAAGAGATCGGTGGAGAGACCCAGTACTTC

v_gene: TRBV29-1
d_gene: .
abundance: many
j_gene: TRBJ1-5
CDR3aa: CSVALWEGQPQHF
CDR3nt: TGCAGCGTTGCTTTGTGGGAGGGCCAGCCCCAGCATTTT

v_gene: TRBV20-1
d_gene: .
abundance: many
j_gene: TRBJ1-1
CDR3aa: CSVLGGWTEAFF
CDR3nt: TGCAGTGTTCTAGGTGGATGGACTGAAGCTTTCTTT

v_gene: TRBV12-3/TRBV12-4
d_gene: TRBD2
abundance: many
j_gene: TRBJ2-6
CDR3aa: CATALVAGTTVLTF
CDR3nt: TGTGCCACCGCGTTGGTTGCGGGGACTACCGTCCTGACTTTC

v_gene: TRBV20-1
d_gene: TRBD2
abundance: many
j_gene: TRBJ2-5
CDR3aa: CSARKPGLAVQETQYF
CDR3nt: TGCAGTGCTAGGAAACCGGGACTAGCGGTCCAAGAGACCCAGTACTTC

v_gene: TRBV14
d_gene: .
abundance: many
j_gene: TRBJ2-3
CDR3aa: CASSRQLTDTQYF
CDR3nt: TGTGCCAGCAGCAGACAGCTCACAGATACGCAGTATTTT

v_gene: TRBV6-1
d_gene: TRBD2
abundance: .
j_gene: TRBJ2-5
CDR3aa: CASSEALTSGSQETQYF
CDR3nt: TGTGCCAGCAGTGAAGCTTTGACTAGCGGAAGCCAAGAGACCCAGTACTTC

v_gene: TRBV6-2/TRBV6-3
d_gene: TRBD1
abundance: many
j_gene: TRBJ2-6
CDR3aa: CASSSIGQGVTSGANVLTF
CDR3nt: TGTGCCAGCAGTTCGATCGGACAGGGGGTTACGTCTGGGGCCAACGTCCTGACTTTC

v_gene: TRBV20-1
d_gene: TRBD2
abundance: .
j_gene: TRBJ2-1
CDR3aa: CSARDISGSPPPTF
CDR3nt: TGCAGTGCTAGAGATATCAGCGGGAGTCCCCCCCCAACCTTC

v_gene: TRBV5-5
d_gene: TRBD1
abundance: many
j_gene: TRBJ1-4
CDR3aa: CASSKNSGTGNEKLFF
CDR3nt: TGTGCCAGCAGCAAGAATTCCGGGACAGGGAATGAAAAACTGTTTTTT

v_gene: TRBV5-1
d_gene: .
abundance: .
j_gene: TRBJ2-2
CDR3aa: CASSLDRQNTGELFF
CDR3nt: TGCGCCAGCAGCTTGGATAGACAGAACACCGGGGAGCTGTTTTTT

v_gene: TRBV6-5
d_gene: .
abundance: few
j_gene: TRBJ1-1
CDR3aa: CASSYSRSSNTEAFF
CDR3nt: TGTGCCAGCAGTTACTCGAGGAGTTCGAACACTGAAGCTTTCTTT

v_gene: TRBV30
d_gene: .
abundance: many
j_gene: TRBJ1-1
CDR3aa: CAWSGRQNGAFF
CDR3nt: TGTGCCTGGAGTGGGAGACAGAACGGAGCTTTCTTT

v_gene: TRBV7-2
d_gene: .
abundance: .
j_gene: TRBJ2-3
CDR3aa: CASSVNRVKADTQYF
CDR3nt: TGTGCCAGCAGCGTCAACAGGGTAAAGGCAGATACGCAGTATTTT

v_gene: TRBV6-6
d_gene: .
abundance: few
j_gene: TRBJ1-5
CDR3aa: CASRFGEARNQPQHF
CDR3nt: TGTGCCAGCCGGTTTGGGGAGGCTCGCAATCAGCCCCAGCATTTT

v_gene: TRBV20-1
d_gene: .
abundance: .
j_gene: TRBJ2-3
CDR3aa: CSAYFGGTALATEF
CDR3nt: TGCAGTGCTTATTTTGGGGGGACTGCGTTAGCAACCGAGTTT

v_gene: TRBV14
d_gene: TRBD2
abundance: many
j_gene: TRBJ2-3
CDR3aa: CASSQTAGGGIDTQYF
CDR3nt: TGTGCCAGCAGCCAGACCGCGGGAGGCGGGATAGATACGCAGTATTTT

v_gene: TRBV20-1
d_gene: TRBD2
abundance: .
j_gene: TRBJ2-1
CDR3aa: CSAGGLAGVSNEQFF
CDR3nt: TGCAGTGCTGGAGGACTAGCGGGAGTTTCCAATGAGCAGTTCTTC

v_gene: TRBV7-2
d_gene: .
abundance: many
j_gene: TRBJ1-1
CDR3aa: CASSLVLGTGVAFF
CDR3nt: TGTGCCAGCAGCTTAGTTCTTGGGACCGGTGTCGCTTTCTTT

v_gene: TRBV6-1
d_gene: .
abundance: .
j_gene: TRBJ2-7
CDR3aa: CASRAAYEQYF
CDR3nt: TGTGCCAGCCGGGCCGCCTACGAGCAGTACTTC

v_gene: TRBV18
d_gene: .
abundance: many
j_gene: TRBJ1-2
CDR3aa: CASSPPEQANYGYTF
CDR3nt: TGTGCCAGCTCACCACCGGAGCAGGCTAACTATGGCTACACCTTC

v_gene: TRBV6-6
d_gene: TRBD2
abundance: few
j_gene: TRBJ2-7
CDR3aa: CASFSPGLAGAGYEQYF
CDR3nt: TGTGCCAGCTTCAGCCCGGGACTAGCGGGAGCCGGCTACGAGCAGTACTTC

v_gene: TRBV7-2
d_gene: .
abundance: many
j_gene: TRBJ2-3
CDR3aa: CASSFTDTQYF
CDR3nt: TGTGCCAGCTCCTTCACAGATACGCAGTATTTT

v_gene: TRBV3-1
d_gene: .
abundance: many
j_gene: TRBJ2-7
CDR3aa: CASSQDIRDFNEQYF
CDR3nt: TGTGCCAGCAGCCAAGATATAAGGGACTTCAACGAGCAGTACTTC

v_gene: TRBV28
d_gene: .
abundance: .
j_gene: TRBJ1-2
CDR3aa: CASSSGGGYGYTF
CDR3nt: TGTGCCAGCAGTTCCGGGGGGGGCTATGGCTACACCTTC

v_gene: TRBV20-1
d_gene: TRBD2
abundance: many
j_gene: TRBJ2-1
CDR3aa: CSAADSGGLNNEQFF
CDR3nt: TGCAGTGCTGCGGATAGCGGGGGGCTTAACAATGAGCAGTTCTTC

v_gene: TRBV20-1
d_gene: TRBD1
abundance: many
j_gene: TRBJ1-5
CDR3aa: CSAGQGARISQPQHF
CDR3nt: TGCAGTGCCGGACAGGGGGCGCGTATTAGCCAGCCCCAGCATTTT

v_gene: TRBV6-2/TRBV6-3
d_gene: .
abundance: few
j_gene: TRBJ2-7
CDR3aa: CATADVRNYEQYF
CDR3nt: TGTGCCACCGCGGACGTCAGGAACTACGAGCAGTACTTC

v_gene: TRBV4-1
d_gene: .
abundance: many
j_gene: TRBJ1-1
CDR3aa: CASSQGMRSNRVEAFF
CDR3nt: TGCGCCAGCAGCCAAGGAATGAGGTCCAACAGGGTTGAAGCTTTCTTT

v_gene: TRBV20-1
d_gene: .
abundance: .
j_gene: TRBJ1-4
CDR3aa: CSASVSGRGEKLFF
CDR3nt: TGCAGTGCTAGTGTCTCGGGCAGAGGCGAAAAACTGTTTTTT

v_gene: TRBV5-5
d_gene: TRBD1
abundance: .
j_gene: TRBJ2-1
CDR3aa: CASSPRQGVSWNEQFF
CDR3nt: TGTGCCAGCAGCCCGCGACAGGGGGTTAGCTGGAATGAGCAGTTCTTC

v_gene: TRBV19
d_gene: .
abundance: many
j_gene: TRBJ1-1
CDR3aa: CASTIGETEAFF
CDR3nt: TGTGCCAGTACCATTGGGGAGACTGAAGCTTTCTTT

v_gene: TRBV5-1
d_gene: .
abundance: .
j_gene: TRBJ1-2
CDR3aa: CASRDIGSIRYGYTF
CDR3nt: TGCGCCAGCAGGGACATCGGATCAATCAGATATGGCTACACCTTC

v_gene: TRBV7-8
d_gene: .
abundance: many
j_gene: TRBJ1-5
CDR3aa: CASSPPGVRNQPQHF
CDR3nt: TGTGCCAGCAGCCCCCCAGGGGTTAGGAATCAGCCCCAGCATTTT

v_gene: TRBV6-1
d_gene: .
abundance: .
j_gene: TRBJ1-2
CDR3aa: CASSPLGSNYGYTF
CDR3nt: TGTGCCAGCAGCCCCCTGGGGTCTAACTATGGCTACACCTTC

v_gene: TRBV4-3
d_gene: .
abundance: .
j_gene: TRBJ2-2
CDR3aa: CASSPDRFIGELFF
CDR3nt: TGCGCCAGCAGTCCCGACAGGTTCATCGGGGAGCTGTTTTTT

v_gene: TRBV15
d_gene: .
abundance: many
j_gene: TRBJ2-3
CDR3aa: CATSTAARTDTQYF
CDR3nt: TGTGCCACCAGCACAGCGGCGAGAACAGATACGCAGTATTTT

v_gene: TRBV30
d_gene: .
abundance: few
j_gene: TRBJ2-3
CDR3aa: CAWSVRSSDTQYF
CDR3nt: TGTGCCTGGAGTGTACGTTCCTCTGATACGCAGTATTTT

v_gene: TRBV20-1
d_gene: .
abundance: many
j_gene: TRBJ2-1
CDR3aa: CSAQKMGADNEQFF
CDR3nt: TGCAGTGCGCAGAAAATGGGGGCCGACAATGAGCAGTTCTTC

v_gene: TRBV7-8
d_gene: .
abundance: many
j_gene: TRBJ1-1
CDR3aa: CASRSRVMNTEAFF
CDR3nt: TGTGCCAGCAGATCCAGGGTCATGAACACTGAAGCTTTCTTT

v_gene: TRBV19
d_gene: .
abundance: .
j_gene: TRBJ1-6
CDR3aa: CASSPFGRNSPLHF
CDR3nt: TGTGCCAGTAGTCCGTTCGGGAGAAATTCACCCCTCCACTTT

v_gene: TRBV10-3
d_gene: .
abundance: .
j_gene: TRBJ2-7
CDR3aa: CAIGEVGAGAYEQYF
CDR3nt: TGTGCCATCGGTGAGGTAGGTGCCGGCGCCTACGAGCAGTACTTC

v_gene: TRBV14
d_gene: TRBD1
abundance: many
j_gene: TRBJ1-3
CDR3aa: CASSTRGYGNTIYF
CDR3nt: TGTGCCAGCAGCACCAGGGGGTATGGAAACACCATATATTTT

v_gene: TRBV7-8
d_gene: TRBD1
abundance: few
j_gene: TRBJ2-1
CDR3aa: CASSQDRVHEQFF
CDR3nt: TGTGCCAGCAGCCAGGACAGGGTCCATGAGCAGTTCTTC

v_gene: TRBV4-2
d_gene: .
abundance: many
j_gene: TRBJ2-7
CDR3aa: CASSPQDRSYYEQYF
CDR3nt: TGTGCCAGCAGCCCCCAGGACCGTAGCTACTACGAGCAGTACTTC

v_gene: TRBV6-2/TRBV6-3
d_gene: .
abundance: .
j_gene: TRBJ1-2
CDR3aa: CASSLGALSGYTF
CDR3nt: TGTGCCAGCAGTCTAGGGGCGCTTAGCGGCTACACCTTC

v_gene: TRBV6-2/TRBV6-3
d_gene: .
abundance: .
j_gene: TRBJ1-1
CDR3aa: CASRSGRRENTEAFF
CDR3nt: TGTGCCAGCAGAAGTGGACGGCGAGAGAACACTGAAGCTTTCTTT

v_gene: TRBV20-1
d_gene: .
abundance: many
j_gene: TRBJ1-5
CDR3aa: CSATDSLSLPQHF
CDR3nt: TGCAGTGCTACGGACAGCTTAAGTCTCCCCCAGCATTTT